This T cell receptor beta chain was recorded in a study of blood T cell repertoires in COVID-19. Study-level information: In each case, the material was cDNA or gDNA derived from T cells, B-cell-depleted T cells, or PBMCs.

Membership in each cohort depended on participant-reported clinical history. Two negative PCRs, clearance, or symptom resolution characterized the recovered Cohort 3 donors. As processed by the authors: Reference gene primer amplification in the assay estimated nucleated cell counts. Here immunoSEQ multiplex PCR was the method, and the copy in TCRdb shows in-frame clones only, minus some. For V, J and clone size, that table is used; D and trimming come from the DNA. The data contain 200,000 to 300,000 clones, 75% to 90% of them seen just once; the ten biggest clones take up approximately 9%. The ends lost 5 bases at V and 0 bases at J; junction bases unmatched: 6. Germline loops: CDR1 SEHNR, CDR2 FQNEAQ (reference sequence). The CDR3 contains 15 residues.

The receptor was derived from a man between 40 and 49 years old who had recovered from COVID-19. Sequences were obtained from PBMCs or T cells enriched from blood (not recorded which). The rearrangement joins TRBV7-9 to TRBJ1-2, with TRBD1 identical over 7 bases. CDR3 sequence (DNA): TGTGCCAGCAGCCCCCGGACAGGTTCTAACTATGGCTACACCTTC. It encodes CASSPRTGSNYGYTF.